The clone carrying this T cell receptor (beta chain) was observed many times. TCRdb re-analysed the 5' RACE reads in MiXCR, keeping a single row per CDR3 protein. The sample holds about 25,000 distinct CDR3 sequences, under 5.5% seen once. This record comes from a study of T cells after yellow fever vaccination. Findings and caveats of the study: Clonotype sharing between CD4 and CD8 compartments was small. Compared with primary, the secondary response was weaker and peaked at day 5, not 15. Reappearance after the booster was seen for most primary-vaccination clones, at roughly 96% CD4 and roughly 90% CD8.

This CDR3 spans 16 amino acids. The germline V gene encodes CDR1 MRHNA and CDR2 SNTAGT. The junction had 8 bases not matched to a gene; V was cut back by 5 bases and J by 5 bases. This chain joins TRBV6-4 and TRBJ2-7, with 14 positions matching TRBD2. The sample was PBMCs, either bulk or a sorted T-cell subset (CD4+, CD8+, memory, or dextramer-sorted; not recorded which), taken 15 days after the yellow fever booster vaccination. The clonotype originates from a man aged 30 to 39 who received the YFV17D yellow fever vaccine. The chain's CDR3 is CASSKTGTSGSDEQYF. In nucleotides, the CDR3 is TGTGCCAGCAGTAAGACCGGGACTAGCGGGAGCGACGAGCAGTACTTC.